This TCR beta chain came from a study of shared clonotypes between healthy human individuals. In germline, CDR1 is SGHTA, CDR2 FQGNSA. This CDR3 has 14 residues. Trimming took 3 bases from V and 1 from J; bases not matched to a gene: 0. Findings and caveats of the study: Clonotype sharing across donors was expected to vary with sequencing depth. Exclusively blood specimens were collected; tissue repertoires likely differ.

Profiled with immunoSEQ multiplex PCR; TCRdb holds only in-frame clones, not every one. The sample carries about 460,000 clones, approximately 77% recorded once. There were no recent acute infections or vaccinations among the donors, who were healthy HIV-negative adults. Each donor was a Caucasian adult residing in Nashville, Tennessee. This clone was observed many times. Antigen specificity is unknown. The sample holds other DNA sequences that translate to the same CDR3. The sequenced sample was PBMCs. This chain connects TRBV7-2 to TRBJ1-2; 9 nucleotides line up with TRBD1. This clonotype originated in a woman aged 40-49 years in good health. Some clones in this sample may be carry-over from other donors' samples. CDR3 nucleotides: TGTGCCAGCAGCTTGGGACAGGGTAACTATGGCTACACCTTC. Residues: CASSLGQGNYGYTF.